The 5 T cell receptor beta chains given below trace back to one sample, sequenced in a study of blood T cell repertoires in COVID-19. Measured with immunoSEQ multiplex PCR; TCRdb has only the in-frame clones, and not every one. This table holds about 59,000 clones, 81% found once. Sequencing input: peripheral blood. Receptors were obtained from an elderly woman with active or convalescent COVID-19.

V is TRBV7-3 and J is TRBJ2-1; D is uncertain. CDR3 length: 13 residues. Trimming took off 1 base at V and 6 bases at J, with 7 bases between the two ends. Germline lookup yields CDR1 SGHTA and CDR2 FQGTGA. CDR3 DNA: TGTGCCAGCAGCTTAAGCCAGTCCAATGAGCAGTTCTTC. This translates into CASSLSQSNEQFF.

The V and J genes are TRBV5-4 and TRBJ1-1; 7 positions match TRBD1. The CDR3 has 15 amino acids. Germline CDR1 and CDR2: SGHNT and YYREEE (reference sequence). The junction had 6 bases not matched to a gene; V was cut back by 4 bases and J by 0 bases. CDR3 sequence reads: CASSAPGQMNTEAFF. The CDR3 DNA reads as TGTGCCAGCAGCGCCCCGGGACAGATGAACACTGAAGCTTTCTTT.

This chain joins TRBV5-1 and TRBJ1-1, with 7 bases aligning to TRBD1. The CDR3 sequence is 15 residues long. The J segment lost 4 bases and the V segment lost 3 bases, leaving 9 bases of the junction unmatched. Per germline, CDR1 SGHRS and CDR2 YFSETQ. CDR3 bases: TGCGCCAGCAGCTCCGTGAGGAGGGGGCCCACTGAAGCTTTCTTT. Encoded protein: CASSSVRRGPTEAFF.

V gene TRBV5-5 combines with J gene TRBJ1-1; tentative D call: TRBD1 (6 bases). Trimming removed 1 base from V and 1 base from J, with 8 bases in between. CDR3 length: 14 residues. The germline V gene encodes CDR1 SGHKS and CDR2 YYEKEE (reference sequence). The CDR3 loop reads CASSLRTANTEAFF. In DNA, the CDR3 is TGTGCCAGCAGCTTGCGGACAGCGAACACTGAAGCTTTCTTT.

This clone was detected once. The gene calls are TRBV5-1 and TRBJ1-2, with D unclear. Germline V gene lookup returns CDR1 SGHRS and CDR2 YFSETQ. With 2 bases removed from V and 0 bases from J, the gap between germline ends came to 11 bases. This CDR3 spans 15 amino acids. DNA for the CDR3: TGCGCCAGCAGCTTAACAGTGATCACTAACTATGGCTACACCTTC. It specifies CASSLTVITNYGYTF.